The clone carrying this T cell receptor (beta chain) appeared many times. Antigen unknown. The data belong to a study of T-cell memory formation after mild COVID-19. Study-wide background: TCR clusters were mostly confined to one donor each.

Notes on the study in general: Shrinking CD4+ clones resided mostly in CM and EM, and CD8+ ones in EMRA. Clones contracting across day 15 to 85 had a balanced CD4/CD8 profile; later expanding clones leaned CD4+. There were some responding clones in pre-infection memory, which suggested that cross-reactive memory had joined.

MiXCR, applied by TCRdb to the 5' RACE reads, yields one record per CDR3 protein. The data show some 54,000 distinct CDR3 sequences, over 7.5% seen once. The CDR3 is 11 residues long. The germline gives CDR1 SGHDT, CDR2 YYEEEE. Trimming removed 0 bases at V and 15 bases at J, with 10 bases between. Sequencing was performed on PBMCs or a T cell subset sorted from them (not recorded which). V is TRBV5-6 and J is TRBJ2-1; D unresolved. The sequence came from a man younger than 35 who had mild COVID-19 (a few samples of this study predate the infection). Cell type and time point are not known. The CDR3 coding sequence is TGTGCCAGCAGCTTGGGCCCAACGCCGTTCTTC. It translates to CASSLGPTPFF.